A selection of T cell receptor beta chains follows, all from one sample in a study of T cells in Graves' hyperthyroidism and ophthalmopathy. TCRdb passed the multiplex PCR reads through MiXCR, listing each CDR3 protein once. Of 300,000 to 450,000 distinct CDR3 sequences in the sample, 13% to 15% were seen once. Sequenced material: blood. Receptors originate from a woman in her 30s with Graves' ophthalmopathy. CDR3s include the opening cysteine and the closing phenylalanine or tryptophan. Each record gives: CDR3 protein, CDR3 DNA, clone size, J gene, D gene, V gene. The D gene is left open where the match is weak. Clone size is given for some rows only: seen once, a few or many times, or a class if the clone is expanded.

CDR3: CASSEGTTNTGELFF
DNA: TGTGCCAGCAGTGAAGGGACAACGAACACCGGGGAGCTGTTTTTT
size: many
J: TRBJ2-2
D: -
V: TRBV2

CDR3: CASSYPTGGDYGYTF
DNA: TGTGCCAGCAGCTACCCGACAGGGGGTGACTATGGCTACACCTTC
size: many
J: TRBJ1-2
D: TRBD1
V: TRBV7-9

CDR3: CASSYGLQVNYGYTF
DNA: TGTGCCAGCAGTTACGGACTCCAGGTGAACTATGGCTACACCTTC
size: few
J: TRBJ1-2
D: -
V: TRBV6-5

CDR3: CASSPGPNEQFF
DNA: TGTGCCAGCTCCCCCGGCCCCAATGAGCAGTTCTTC
size: many
J: TRBJ2-1
D: -
V: TRBV18

CDR3: CASSSTSGETQYF
DNA: TGTGCCAGCAGCTCGACGTCAGGAGAGACCCAGTACTTC
size: many
J: TRBJ2-5
D: -
V: TRBV13

CDR3: CASSREHTDTQYF
DNA: TGTGCCAGCAGTCGGGAACACACAGATACGCAGTATTTT
size: many
J: TRBJ2-3
D: -
V: TRBV6-1

CDR3: CASSVGQANTGELFF
DNA: TGTGCCAGCAGCGTGGGACAGGCGAACACCGGGGAGCTGTTTTTT
size: few
J: TRBJ2-2
D: TRBD1
V: TRBV9

CDR3: CASSLWGRLGSYEQYF
DNA: TGTGCCAGCAGCTTGTGGGGCCGTCTGGGGTCCTACGAGCAGTACTTC
size: few
J: TRBJ2-7
D: -
V: TRBV5-4

CDR3: CASRSSGGAGETQYF
DNA: TGTGCCAGCAGGTCAAGCGGGGGGGCAGGGGAGACCCAGTACTTC
size: many
J: TRBJ2-5
D: TRBD2
V: TRBV6-1

CDR3: CASSPDRNEQFF
DNA: TGTGCCAGCTCACCCGACAGAAATGAGCAGTTCTTC
size: many
J: TRBJ2-1
D: -
V: TRBV18

CDR3: CASSLDRGVNEQFF
DNA: TGTGCCAGCAGCTTGGACAGGGGGGTGAATGAGCAGTTCTTC
size: many
J: TRBJ2-1
D: TRBD1
V: TRBV2

CDR3: CASSRGSATGREYF
DNA: TGTGCCAGCAGCCGGGGATCCGCGACAGGGAGAGAGTACTTC
size: many
J: TRBJ2-7
D: TRBD1
V: TRBV6-1

CDR3: CASSGSFGANVLTF
DNA: TGTGCCAGCAGTGGTTCCTTTGGGGCCAACGTCCTGACTTTC
size: -
J: TRBJ2-6
D: -
V: TRBV6-2/TRBV6-3

CDR3: CAKGTEGFAGNTIYF
DNA: TGTGCCAAGGGGACAGAAGGGTTTGCTGGAAACACCATATATTTT
size: many
J: TRBJ1-3
D: TRBD1
V: TRBV6-1

CDR3: CASRSRFEAFF
DNA: TGCGCCAGCAGGTCAAGATTTGAAGCTTTCTTT
size: few
J: TRBJ1-1
D: -
V: TRBV5-1

CDR3: CASSSSDLTDTQYF
DNA: TGTGCCAGCAGTTCCTCGGACCTCACAGATACGCAGTATTTT
size: many
J: TRBJ2-3
D: -
V: TRBV28

CDR3: CASSLAGFQETQYF
DNA: TGCGCCAGCAGCTTGGCCGGGTTTCAGGAGACCCAGTACTTC
size: -
J: TRBJ2-5
D: -
V: TRBV5-1